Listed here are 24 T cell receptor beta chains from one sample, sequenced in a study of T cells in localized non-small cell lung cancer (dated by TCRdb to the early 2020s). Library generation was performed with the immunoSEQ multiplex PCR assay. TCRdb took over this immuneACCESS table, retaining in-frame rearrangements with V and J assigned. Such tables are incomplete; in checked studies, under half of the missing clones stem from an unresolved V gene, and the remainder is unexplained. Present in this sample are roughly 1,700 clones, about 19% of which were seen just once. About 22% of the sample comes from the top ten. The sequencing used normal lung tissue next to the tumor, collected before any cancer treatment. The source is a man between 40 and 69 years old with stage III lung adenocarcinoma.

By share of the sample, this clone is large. CDR3 region: CASSPRRDRGPDTF. The DNA of the CDR3 is TGTGCCAGCAGCCCCCGCCGGGACAGGGGGCCTGACACCTTC. This sequence joins TRBV11-3 and TRBJ1-2, with 12 nucleotides matching TRBD1. The CDR3 runs to 14 residues. Per germline, CDR1 SGHNT and CDR2 YENEEA. J gave up 12 bases and V 5 bases, and 10 bases lay outside the gene matches.

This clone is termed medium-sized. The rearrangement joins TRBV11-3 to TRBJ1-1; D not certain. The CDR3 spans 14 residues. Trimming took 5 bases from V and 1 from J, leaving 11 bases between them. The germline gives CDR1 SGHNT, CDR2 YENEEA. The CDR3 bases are TGTGCCAGCAGCGTGAAGGACCGGAACACTGAAGCTTTCTTT. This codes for CASSVKDRNTEAFF.

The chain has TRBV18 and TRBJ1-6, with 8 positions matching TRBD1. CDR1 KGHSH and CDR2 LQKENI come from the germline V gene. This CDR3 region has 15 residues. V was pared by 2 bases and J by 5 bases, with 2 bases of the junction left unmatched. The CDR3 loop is CASSPSQGDNSPLHF. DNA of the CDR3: TGTGCCAGCTCACCATCACAGGGGGATAATTCACCCCTCCACTTT.

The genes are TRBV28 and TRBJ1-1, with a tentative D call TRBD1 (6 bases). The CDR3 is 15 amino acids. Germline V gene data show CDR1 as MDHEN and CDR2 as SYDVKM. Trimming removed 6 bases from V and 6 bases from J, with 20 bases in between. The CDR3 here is CASSLGRGYQAEAFF. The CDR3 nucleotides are TGTGCCAGCAGCCTAGGCAGGGGATATCAAGCTGAAGCTTTCTTT.

CDR3: CASSQLAGALNEQFF. CDR3 bases: TGTGCCAGCAGCCAACTAGCGGGGGCCTTGAATGAGCAGTTCTTC. The chain recombines TRBV11-3 with TRBJ2-1; 11 nucleotides agree with TRBD2. The CDR3 runs to 15 residues. J lost 7 bases, V lost 5 bases, and 7 bases had no gene match. Germline values: CDR1 SGHNT, CDR2 YENEEA.

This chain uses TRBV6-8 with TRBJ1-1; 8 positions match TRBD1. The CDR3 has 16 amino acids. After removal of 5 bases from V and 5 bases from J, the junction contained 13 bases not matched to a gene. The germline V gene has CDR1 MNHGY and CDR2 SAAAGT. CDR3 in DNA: TGTGCCAGCAGTAAAGATCCACAGGGGGTTGGTACTGAAGCTTTCTTT. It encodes CASSKDPQGVGTEAFF.

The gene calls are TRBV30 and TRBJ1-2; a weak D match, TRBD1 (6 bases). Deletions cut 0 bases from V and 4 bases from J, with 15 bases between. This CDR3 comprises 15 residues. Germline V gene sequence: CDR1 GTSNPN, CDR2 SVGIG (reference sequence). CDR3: CAWSVTGASPYGYTF. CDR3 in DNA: TGTGCCTGGAGTGTAACGGGGGCGAGCCCCTATGGCTACACCTTC.

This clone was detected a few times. The CDR3 here is CASSPGVSGNTIYF. The CDR3 nucleotides read TGTGCCAGCAGTCCAGGGGTCTCTGGAAACACCATATATTTT. The chain employs TRBV28 and TRBJ1-3, with D perhaps matching TRBD1 (6 bases). Trimming pared 5 bases from V and 0 bases from J, leaving 8 bases between. CDR3 length: 14 amino acids. The germline CDR1 and CDR2 sequences are MDHEN and SYDVKM.

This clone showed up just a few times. The CDR3 DNA sequence: TGTGCCAGCAGCCAAGGCAACAGGGGGGGTGAAAAACTGTTTTTT. It yields the protein CASSQGNRGGEKLFF. This chain uses TRBV11-3 with TRBJ1-4, with TRBD1 matching 8 bases. The CDR3 totals 15 residues. V lost 5 bases to trimming and J lost 7 bases; unmatched junction nucleotides: 9. Per the germline V gene, CDR1 is SGHNT and CDR2 is YENEEA. The variable domain in full, completed from reference TRBV11-3 and TRBJ1-4, reads EAGVVQSPRYKIIEKKQPVAFWCNPISGHNTLYWYLQNLGQGPELLIRYENEEAVDDSQLPKDRFSAERLKGVDSTLKIQPAELGDSAVYLCASSQGNRGGEKLFFGSGTQLSVL.

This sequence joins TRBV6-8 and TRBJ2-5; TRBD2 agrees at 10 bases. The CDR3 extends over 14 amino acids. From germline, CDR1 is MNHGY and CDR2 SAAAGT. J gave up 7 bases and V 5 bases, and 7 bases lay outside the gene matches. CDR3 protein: CASSPSGGAWTQYF. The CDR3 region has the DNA TGTGCCAGCAGTCCAAGCGGGGGGGCGTGGACCCAGTACTTC.

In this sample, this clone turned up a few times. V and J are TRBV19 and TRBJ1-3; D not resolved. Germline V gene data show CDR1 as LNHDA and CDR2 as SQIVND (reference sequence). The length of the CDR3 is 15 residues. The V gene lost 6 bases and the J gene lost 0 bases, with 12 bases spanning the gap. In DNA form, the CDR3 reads TGTGCCAGTAGCATGGAGGATAGCTCTGGAAACACCATATATTTT. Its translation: CASSMEDSSGNTIYF. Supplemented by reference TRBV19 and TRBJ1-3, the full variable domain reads DGGITQSPKYLFRKEGQNVTLSCEQNLNHDAMYWYRQDPGQGLRLIYYSQIVNDFQKGDIAEGYSVSREKKESFPLTVTSAQKNPTAFYLCASSMEDSSGNTIYFGEGSWLTVV.

In DNA, the CDR3 is TGTGCTAGTGGTTTGGCCCCCCCGGGGAGCAATCAGCCCCAGCATTTT. Amino acids: CASGLAPPGSNQPQHF. The chain uses TRBV12-5 and TRBJ1-5; D unresolved. The CDR3 consists of 16 residues. Germline-derived CDR1 and CDR2 are LGHNT and FRNRAP. Trimming shortened V by 1 base and J by 1 base, and 11 bases separated the two germline ends.

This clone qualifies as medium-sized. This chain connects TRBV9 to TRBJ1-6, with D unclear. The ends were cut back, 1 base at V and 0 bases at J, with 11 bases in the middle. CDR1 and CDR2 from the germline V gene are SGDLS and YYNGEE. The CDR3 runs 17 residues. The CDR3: CASSVNTVASYNSPLHF. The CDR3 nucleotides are TGTGCCAGCAGCGTAAACACAGTCGCCTCCTATAATTCACCCCTCCACTTT. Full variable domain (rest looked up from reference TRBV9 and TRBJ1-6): DSGVTQTPKHLITATGQRVTLRCSPRSGDLSVYWYQQSLDQGLQFLIQYYNGEERAKGNILERFSAQQFPDLHSELNLSSLELGDSALYFCASSVNTVASYNSPLHFGNGTRLTVT.

The CDR3 here is CASSMGDSYYYEQYF. Here the CDR3 DNA reads TGTGCCAGTAGTATGGGGGACAGTTATTACTACGAGCAGTACTTC. The rearrangement uses TRBV19 and TRBJ2-7; 7 bases line up with TRBD1. Looked up from germline, CDR1 is LNHDA and CDR2 is SQIVND (reference sequence). Trimming at V came to 3 bases and at J to 3 bases, leaving 8 bases not matched to a gene. The CDR3 is 15 amino acids.

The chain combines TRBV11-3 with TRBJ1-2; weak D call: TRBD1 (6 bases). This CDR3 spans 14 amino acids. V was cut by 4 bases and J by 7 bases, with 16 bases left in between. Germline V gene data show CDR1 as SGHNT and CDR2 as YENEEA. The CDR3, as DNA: TGTGCCAGCAGCTATTTAAACAGGGAGGGTGGCTACACCTTC. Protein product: CASSYLNREGGYTF.

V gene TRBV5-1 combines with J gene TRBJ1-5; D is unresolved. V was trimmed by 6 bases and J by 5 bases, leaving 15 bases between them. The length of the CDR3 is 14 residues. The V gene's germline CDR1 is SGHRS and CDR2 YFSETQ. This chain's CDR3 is CASKAGPADQPQHF. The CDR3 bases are TGCGCCAGCAAAGCGGGCCCCGCTGATCAGCCCCAGCATTTT.

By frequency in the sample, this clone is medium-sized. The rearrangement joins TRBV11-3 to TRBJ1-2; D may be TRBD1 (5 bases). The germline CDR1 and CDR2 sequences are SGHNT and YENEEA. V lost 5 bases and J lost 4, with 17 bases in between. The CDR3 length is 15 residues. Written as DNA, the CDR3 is TGTGCCAGCAGCCAAGCAGCGGGGGGAGGCTATGGCTACACCTTC. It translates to CASSQAAGGGYGYTF.

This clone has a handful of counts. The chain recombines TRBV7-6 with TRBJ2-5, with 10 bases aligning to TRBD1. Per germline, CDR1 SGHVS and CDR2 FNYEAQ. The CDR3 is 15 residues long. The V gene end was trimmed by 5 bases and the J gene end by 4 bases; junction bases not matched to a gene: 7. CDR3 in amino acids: CASSPTGGLGETQYF. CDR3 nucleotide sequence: TGTGCCAGCAGCCCGACAGGGGGCTTGGGAGAGACCCAGTACTTC.

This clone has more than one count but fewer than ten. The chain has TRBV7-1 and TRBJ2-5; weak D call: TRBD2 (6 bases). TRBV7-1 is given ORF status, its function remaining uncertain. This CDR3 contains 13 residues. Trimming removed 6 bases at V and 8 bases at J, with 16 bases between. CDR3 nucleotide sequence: TGTGCCAGCAGGTCTCCCGGGACTCCCACCCAGTACTTC. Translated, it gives CASRSPGTPTQYF.

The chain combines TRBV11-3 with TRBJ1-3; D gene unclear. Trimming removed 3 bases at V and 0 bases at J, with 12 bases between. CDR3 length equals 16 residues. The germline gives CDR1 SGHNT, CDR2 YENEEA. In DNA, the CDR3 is TGTGCCAGCAGCTTGGCCCCGGGCTACTCTGGAAACACCATATATTTT. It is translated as CASSLAPGYSGNTIYF.

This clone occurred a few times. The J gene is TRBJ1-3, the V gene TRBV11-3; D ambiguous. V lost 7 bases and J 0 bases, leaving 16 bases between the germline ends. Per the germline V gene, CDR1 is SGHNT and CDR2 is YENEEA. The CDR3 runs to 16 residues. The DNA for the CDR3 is TGTGCCAGCAACTATCGTGGGGTCGACTCTGGAAACACCATATATTTT. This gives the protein CASNYRGVDSGNTIYF.

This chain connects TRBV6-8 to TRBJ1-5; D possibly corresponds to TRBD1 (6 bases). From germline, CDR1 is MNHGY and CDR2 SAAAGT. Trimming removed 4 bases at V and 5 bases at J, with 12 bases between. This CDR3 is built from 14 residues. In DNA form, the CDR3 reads TGTGCCAGCAGTTCCAGGGGTACGGATCAGCCCCAGCATTTT. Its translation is CASSSRGTDQPQHF.

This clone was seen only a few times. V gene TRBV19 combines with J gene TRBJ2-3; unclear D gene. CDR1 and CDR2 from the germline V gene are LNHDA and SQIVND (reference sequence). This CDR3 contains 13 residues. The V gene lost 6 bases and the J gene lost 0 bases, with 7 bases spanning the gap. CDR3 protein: CASRRSSTDTQYF. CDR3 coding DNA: TGTGCCAGTAGACGTAGTAGCACAGATACGCAGTATTTT.

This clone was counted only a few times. This CDR3 is CASSSQDRAVYGYTF. For the CDR3, the DNA is TGTGCCAGCAGCTCCCAGGACAGGGCAGTCTATGGCTACACCTTC. V gene TRBV9 combines with J gene TRBJ1-2, with 8 bases matching TRBD1. The germline V gene has CDR1 SGDLS and CDR2 YYNGEE. The CDR3 has 15 residues. J gave up 4 bases and V 4 bases, and 9 bases lay outside the gene matches.